This T cell receptor beta chain was recorded in a study of blood T cell repertoires in COVID-19. The wider study: In each case, the material was cDNA or gDNA derived from T cells, B-cell-depleted T cells, or PBMCs.

The CDR3 has 17 residues. Trimming cost V 0 bases and J 2 bases; bases outside gene matches: 7. Germline CDR1 is SGHDN and CDR2 is FVKESK. TCRdb keeps only in-frame clones here, not all; method: immunoSEQ multiplex PCR. The data contain approximately 300,000 clones, around 90% of them singletons. The sequenced sample was peripheral blood. The rearrangement uses TRBV14 and TRBJ1-1; 9 bases fit TRBD1. This clonotype was sampled from a man aged 50-59 years with active or convalescent COVID-19. The CDR3 coding sequence is TGTGCCAGCAGCCAAGATGTCAGGACAGGGGTTAACACTGAAGCTTTCTTT. This translates into CASSQDVRTGVNTEAFF.